The 27 T cell receptor beta chains below all came from one sample that was sequenced in a study of cytomegalovirus exposure and HLA in healthy donors (dated by TCRdb to the late 2010s). Library preparation was by the immunoSEQ multiplex PCR assay. The multiplex PCR relied on a mix of 60 forward primers for TCR Vbeta segments and 13 reverse primers for TCR Jbeta segments. TCRdb stores this immuneACCESS table with in-frame sequences only. Part of the clones is absent; in the studies checked, under half of the shortfall reflects unresolved V genes, and no reason is known for the rest. The sample table contains about 93,000 clones; only one count was recorded for about 80% of them. The ten largest clones take up less than 8% of the sample. The sequenced material came from PBMCs. The receptors here all came from a man aged 25 to 40 in good health and CMV-seronegative.

The chain employs TRBV7-9 and TRBJ2-7; 9 nucleotides agree with TRBD1. CDR3 length equals 14 residues. V trimming: 5 bases; J trimming: 2 bases; junction bases outside the gene matches: 4. CDR1 SEHNR and CDR2 FQNEAQ come from the germline V gene (reference sequence). The CDR3 spells CASSPGQGAYEQYF. CDR3 in DNA: TGTGCCAGCAGCCCGGGACAGGGAGCCTACGAGCAGTACTTC.

This clone has only a few counts. CDR3 in amino acids: CASSVGGVAGYQETQYF. The CDR3, as DNA: TGTGCCAGCAGCGTAGGGGGAGTAGCGGGGTACCAAGAGACCCAGTACTTC. This chain uses TRBV11-2 with TRBJ2-5, with 8 bases aligning to TRBD2. The V gene end was trimmed by 5 bases and the J gene end by 0 bases; junction bases not matched to a gene: 11. The germline V gene encodes CDR1 SGHAT and CDR2 FQNNGV. The CDR3 consists of 17 residues.

The V call is TRBV30, the J call TRBJ2-7; D unclear. CDR1 is GTSNPN, CDR2 SVGIG, per germline (reference sequence). The CDR3 has 13 amino acids. The V gene lost 1 base and the J gene lost 1 base, with 8 bases spanning the gap. The CDR3 reads CAWSGAFSYEQYF. The CDR3 bases are TGTGCCTGGAGTGGGGCATTTTCCTACGAGCAGTACTTC. The full variable domain, rest sourced from reference TRBV30 and TRBJ2-7, is SQTIHQWPATLVQPVGSPLSLECTVEGTSNPNLYWYRQAAGRGLQLLFYSVGIGQISSEVPQNLSASRPQDRQFILSSKKLLLSDSGFYLCAWSGAFSYEQYFGPGTRLTVT.

V usage is TRBV11-2 and J usage is TRBJ1-4; TRBD1 matches 9 bases. This CDR3 region has 17 residues. Trimming removed 4 bases from V and 3 bases from J; junction bases left unmatched: 9. Germline V CDR1 and CDR2: SGHAT, FQNNGV. CDR3 bases: TGTGCCAGCAGCTCCCCCAGGACAGGGGCTTCTAATGAAAAACTGTTTTTT. This encodes CASSSPRTGASNEKLFF.

This clone was seen a handful of times. The chain is built from TRBV4-1 and TRBJ1-5; a weak D match, TRBD1 (6 bases). CDR1 is MGHRA, CDR2 YSYEKL, per germline. The CDR3 totals 16 residues. Trimming left V 1 base short and J 2 bases short, with 12 bases between. In DNA form, the CDR3 reads TGCGCCAGCAGCCAAGTGTCAGGGGTCCGCAATCAGCCCCAGCATTTT. Amino acids: CASSQVSGVRNQPQHF.

CDR3 protein: CASTPGGNYGYTF. Here the CDR3 DNA reads TGTGCCAGCACCCCCGGGGGGAACTATGGCTACACCTTC. The gene calls are TRBV6-6 and TRBJ1-2, with D maybe TRBD1 (5 bases). Germline V gene sequence: CDR1 MNHNY, CDR2 SVGAGI (reference sequence). CDR3 length: 13 amino acids. V was trimmed by 7 bases and J by 2 bases, leaving 11 bases between them.

The CDR3 loop is CASSQEIRRADEQFF. The CDR3 DNA is TGTGCCAGCAGCCAAGAAATTAGGAGGGCTGATGAGCAGTTCTTC. The chain has TRBV4-2 and TRBJ2-1; D may be TRBD2 (6 bases). Germline V lookup: CDR1 LGHNA, CDR2 YNFKEQ. V gave up 0 bases and J gave up 8 bases, with 14 bases separating them. The CDR3 runs to 15 residues.

J is TRBJ2-3 and V is TRBV18; 10 positions agree with TRBD2. J gave up 3 bases and V 6 bases, and 6 bases lay outside the gene matches. Per the germline V gene, CDR1 is KGHSH and CDR2 is LQKENI. The CDR3 is 15 residues long. The chain's CDR3 is CASSGLADETDTQYF. The CDR3 DNA is TGTGCCAGCTCCGGACTAGCGGATGAGACAGATACGCAGTATTTT. The variable domain in full, completed from reference TRBV18 and TRBJ2-3, reads NAGVMQNPRHLVRRRGQEARLRCSPMKGHSHVYWYRQLPEEGLKFMVYLQKENIIDESGMPKERFSAEFPKEGPSILRIQQVVRGDSAAYFCASSGLADETDTQYFGPGTRLTVL.

This rearrangement joins TRBV5-1 to TRBJ2-2; 8 nucleotides match TRBD1. Germline loops: CDR1 SGHRS, CDR2 YFSETQ. J gave up 3 bases and V 4 bases, and 5 bases lay outside the gene matches. This CDR3 is 15 amino acids long. This CDR3 reads CASSVSGQDTGELFF. The DNA of the CDR3 is TGCGCCAGCAGCGTGTCGGGACAGGACACCGGGGAGCTGTTTTTT.

The chain has TRBV6-4 and TRBJ2-1; D possibly corresponds to TRBD1 (6 bases). V was trimmed by 6 bases and J by 7 bases, leaving 16 bases between them. The germline CDR1 and CDR2 sequences are MRHNA and SNTAGT. The CDR3 is made up of 14 amino acids. The CDR3 sequence: CASSPSGEGNEQFF. The CDR3 nucleotides are TGTGCCAGCAGCCCCTCAGGGGAAGGGAATGAGCAGTTCTTC.

The chain couples TRBV7-9 to TRBJ1-6, with TRBD1 matching 10 bases. The CDR3 is 15 residues long. After removal of 0 bases from V and 8 bases from J, the junction contained 1 base not matched to a gene. Germline V gene data show CDR1 as SEHNR and CDR2 as FQNEAQ (reference sequence). The CDR3 protein is CASSLAGTGDSPLHF. In DNA, the CDR3 is TGTGCCAGCAGCTTAGCGGGGACAGGGGATTCACCCCTCCACTTT.

The rearrangement joins TRBV5-1 to TRBJ2-1; 8 bases fit TRBD2. Germline V gene data show CDR1 as SGHRS and CDR2 as YFSETQ. This CDR3 is built from 17 residues. The V gene end was trimmed by 1 base and the J gene end by 1 base; junction bases not matched to a gene: 7. The CDR3 region has the DNA TGCGCCAGCAGCTTGTTTATAAGCGGGAGTTCCTACAATGAGCAGTTCTTC. Protein: CASSLFISGSSYNEQFF.

This clone has more than one count but fewer than ten. The chain carries TRBV15 and TRBJ2-4; unclear D gene. Germline loops: CDR1 LNHNV, CDR2 YYDKDF (reference sequence). The CDR3 is made up of 12 amino acids. V was pared by 0 bases and J by 7 bases, with 4 bases between. CDR3 sequence (DNA): TGTGCCACCAGCAGAGAGCGGAACATTCAGTACTTC. This sequence encodes CATSRERNIQYF.

This sequence joins TRBV30 and TRBJ2-7; the match to TRBD1 covers 7 bases. V lost 1 base and J lost 12; bases outside the gene matches: 9. The germline V gene has CDR1 GTSNPN and CDR2 SVGIG (reference sequence). The CDR3 length is 12 residues. The CDR3 DNA reads as TGTGCCTGGAGTGCCGGACAGGCCAGTCTGTACTTC. Amino acid sequence: CAWSAGQASLYF.

V gene TRBV28 combines with J gene TRBJ1-1; 10 bases line up with TRBD1. The V and J ends lost 9 bases and 6 bases, in that order; junction bases with no gene match: 10. The CDR3 consists of 14 residues. The germline V gene has CDR1 MDHEN and CDR2 SYDVKM. The CDR3 loop is CASGTGDLVSEAFF. In nucleotides, the CDR3 is TGTGCCAGTGGGACAGGGGACTTGGTATCTGAAGCTTTCTTT. The entire variable domain, with the rest obtained from reference TRBV28 and TRBJ1-1, is as follows: DVKVTQSSRYLVKRTGEKVFLECVQDMDHENMFWYRQDPGLGLRLIYFSYDVKMKEKGDIPEGYSVSREKKERFSLILESASTNQTSMYLCASGTGDLVSEAFFGQGTRLTVV.

The V call is TRBV2, the J call TRBJ1-6; the match to TRBD1 covers 7 bases. V was clipped by 8 bases and J by 0 bases; unmatched bases: 16. The CDR3 sequence is 19 residues long. Germline CDR1 is SNHLY and CDR2 is FYNNEI. The CDR3 region has the DNA TGTGCCAGCCGGGAAAATCGCCGGACAGGCCTCTCCTATAATTCACCCCTCCACTTT. It translates to CASRENRRTGLSYNSPLHF. Filled out from reference TRBV2 and TRBJ1-6, the complete variable domain reads EPEVTQTPSHQVTQMGQEVILRCVPISNHLYFYWYRQILGQKVEFLVSFYNNEISEKSEIFDDQFSVERPDGSNFTLKIRSTKLEDSAMYFCASRENRRTGLSYNSPLHFGNGTRLTVT.

The V gene is TRBV7-2, the J gene TRBJ2-7; tentatively, D is TRBD1 (6 bases). The germline gives CDR1 SGHTA, CDR2 FQGNSA. The length of the CDR3 is 15 residues. Trimming left V 5 bases short and J 4 bases short, with 18 bases between. The CDR3: CASSPLTGNYYEQYF. CDR3 bases: TGTGCCAGCAGCCCTTTGACAGGAAATTATTACGAGCAGTACTTC.

The chain recombines TRBV19 with TRBJ1-5; 7 nucleotides agree with TRBD1. V lost 9 bases to trimming and J lost 4 bases; unmatched junction nucleotides: 3. The V gene's germline CDR1 is LNHDA and CDR2 SQIVND (reference sequence). The CDR3 sequence is 12 residues long. The CDR3 sequence: CASRDSNQPQHF. For the CDR3, the DNA is TGTGCCAGCCGGGACAGTAATCAGCCCCAGCATTTT.

The rearrangement uses TRBV10-3 and TRBJ1-1; unclear D gene. The CDR3 extends over 15 amino acids. V was trimmed by 7 bases and J by 2 bases, leaving 17 bases between them. CDR1 and CDR2 from the germline V gene are ENHRY and SYGVKD. The CDR3 coding sequence is TGTGCCATCATAGAGTCGGGCAAGCCAAACACTGAAGCTTTCTTT. Translated, it gives CAIIESGKPNTEAFF.

The V and J genes are TRBV5-6 and TRBJ1-1, with TRBD1 matching over 12 bases. The CDR3 spans 17 residues. CDR1 and CDR2 from the germline V gene are SGHDT and YYEEEE. The V gene end was trimmed by 3 bases and the J gene end by 6 bases; junction bases not matched to a gene: 12. CDR3 sequence: CASSSLGPGQGAAEAFF. Here the CDR3 DNA reads TGTGCCAGCAGCTCGCTGGGCCCGGGACAGGGGGCCGCTGAAGCTTTCTTT.

This clone was found once. The V gene is TRBV5-1, the J gene TRBJ2-7, with D perhaps matching TRBD2 (6 bases). CDR1 SGHRS and CDR2 YFSETQ come from the germline V gene. The CDR3 spans 14 residues. The germline V and J ends were trimmed by 7 bases and 0 bases, with 14 bases remaining between them. CDR3 loop: CASGSLGGSYEQYF. CDR3 in DNA: TGCGCCAGCGGATCCCTGGGGGGCTCCTACGAGCAGTACTTC.

The J gene is TRBJ2-2, the V gene TRBV5-4, with a tentative D call TRBD1 (6 bases). The CDR3 length is 17 residues. V gave up 1 base and J gave up 6 bases, with 19 bases separating them. Germline lookup yields CDR1 SGHNT and CDR2 YYREEE (reference sequence). The CDR3 loop is CASSLSDRSTSAGELFF. The CDR3 bases are TGTGCCAGCAGCTTGTCGGACAGATCCACTAGTGCCGGGGAGCTGTTTTTT.

In DNA, the CDR3 is TGTGCCAGCAGCTTAGCGATCGATGGCAGGCTCTCCTACAATGAGCAGTTCTTC. This sequence encodes CASSLAIDGRLSYNEQFF. The rearrangement links TRBV11-1 to TRBJ2-1; unclear D gene. Per germline, CDR1 SGHAT and CDR2 FQDESV (reference sequence). Between the trimmed V and J ends, which lost 0 bases and 0 bases, there was a span of 15 bases. The CDR3 sequence is 18 residues long.

The chain carries TRBV15 and TRBJ1-1; tentative D call: TRBD1 (6 bases). V was cut by 8 bases and J by 5 bases, with 9 bases left in between. Per the germline V gene, CDR1 is LNHNV and CDR2 is YYDKDF (reference sequence). This CDR3 region has 11 residues. CDR3 loop: CATVRGTEAFF. For the CDR3, the DNA is TGTGCCACCGTAAGGGGGACTGAAGCTTTCTTT.

This clone was seen once. This chain connects TRBV30 to TRBJ2-5; TRBD2 is a possible D gene (6 bases). CDR3 size: 16 residues. Germline V CDR1 and CDR2: GTSNPN, SVGIG (reference sequence). V dropped 1 base and J dropped 5 bases, with 20 bases sitting between them. The CDR3 region has the DNA TGTGCCTGGAGTGGCCAACTGGCGGGACCTCATGAGACCCAGTACTTC. Translating it yields CAWSGQLAGPHETQYF.

This clone was counted between two and nine times. The chain joins TRBV7-2 to TRBJ1-5, with D unclear. CDR1 is SGHTA and CDR2 is FQGNSA in the germline V gene. The CDR3 has 15 residues. Trimming stripped 1 base from V and 2 bases from J, with 9 bases between. The CDR3 reads CASSLEGTGNQPQHF. CDR3 in DNA: TGTGCCAGCAGCTTAGAAGGTACAGGCAATCAGCCCCAGCATTTT.

This sequence joins TRBV11-2 and TRBJ2-7; 10 bases align to TRBD1. The germline CDR1 and CDR2 sequences are SGHAT and FQNNGV. The J segment lost 3 bases and the V segment lost 4 bases, leaving 6 bases of the junction unmatched. The CDR3 covers 15 residues. CDR3 in amino acids: CASSSETGGLYEQYF. CDR3 DNA sequence: TGTGCCAGCAGCTCCGAGACAGGGGGCCTCTACGAGCAGTACTTC.